The present TCR beta chain was sequenced within a study of identical twins' blood T cells. General study points: Twins shared about as many clonotypes as their cloneset sizes predicted.

CDR1 and CDR2 from the germline V gene are LGHDT and YNNKEL (reference sequence). The V gene lost 8 bases and the J gene lost 9 bases, with 14 bases spanning the gap. The CDR3 is 12 residues long. This clonotype was found a few times. Its antigen is still unknown. A previously described protocol, modified, built RNA-based TCR cDNA libraries. From the 5' RACE reads, TCRdb called clonotypes with MiXCR, one entry per CDR3 protein. The data hold hundreds of thousands of distinct CDR3 sequences, with 28% observed a single time. Input material: PBMCs. The chain carries TRBV3-1 and TRBJ2-1; tentatively, D is TRBD1 (6 bases). The sequence was collected from a woman aged 18-55 years in good health. In nucleotides, the CDR3 is TGTGCCAGCGCAACAGGGTTTGGTGAGCAGTTCTTC. It translates to CASATGFGEQFF.